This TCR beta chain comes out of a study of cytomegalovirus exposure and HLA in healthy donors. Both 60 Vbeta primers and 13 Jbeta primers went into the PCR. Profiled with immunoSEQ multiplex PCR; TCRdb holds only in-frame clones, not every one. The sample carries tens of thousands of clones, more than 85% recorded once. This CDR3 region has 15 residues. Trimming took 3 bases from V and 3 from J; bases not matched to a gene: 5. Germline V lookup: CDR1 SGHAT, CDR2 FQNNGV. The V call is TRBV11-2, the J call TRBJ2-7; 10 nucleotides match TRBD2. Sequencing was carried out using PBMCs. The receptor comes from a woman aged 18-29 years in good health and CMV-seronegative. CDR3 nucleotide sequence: TGTGCCAGCAGCTTGTCGCCTAGCGGGAGCTACGAGCAGTACTTC. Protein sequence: CASSLSPSGSYEQYF.